The rows below give T cell receptor beta chains drawn from one sample of a study of blood T cell repertoires in COVID-19. Sequencing was performed with immunoSEQ multiplex PCR; in TCRdb, only in-frame clones are kept and a portion is missing. Here the sample spans 200,000 to 250,000 clones, over 80% being singletons. The sample consisted of PBMCs or T cells enriched from blood (not recorded which). These TCRs come from a woman aged 25 to 45 who had been exposed to COVID-19. CDR3s include the opening cysteine and the closing phenylalanine or tryptophan. D genes are given only for firm matches. Clone size is not always given. Where it is, it says once, few, many or a class for expanded clones.

TRBJ2-3 - TRBV6-5 TRBD2 TGTGCCAGCAGTTACTTCGCGGGAGGGCCGGCAGATACGCAGTATTTT CASSYFAGGPADTQYF
TRBJ1-1 - TRBV29-1 - TGCAGCGTTAGATGGGCGCAGACTGAAGCTTTCTTT CSVRWAQTEAFF
TRBJ2-7 - TRBV11-2 TRBD2 TGTGCCAGCAGCTTAGCTAGAGCGGGAAGCCTTTCAGGCGAGCAGTACTTC CASSLARAGSLSGEQYF
TRBJ1-3 - TRBV27 - TGTGCCAGCAGACCGACTAACTCTGGAAACACCATATATTTT CASRPTNSGNTIYF
TRBJ1-2 - TRBV6-5 TRBD1 TGTGCCAGAACAGGGGGCTATGGCTACACCTTC CARTGGYGYTF
TRBJ1-3 - TRBV9 - TGTGCCAGCAGCGTAGGGGGCGGTGGAAACACCATATATTTT CASSVGGGGNTIYF
TRBJ1-5 few TRBV18 TRBD1 TGTGCCAGCTCACCCGGACAGGGTCGCAATCAGCCCCAGCATTTT CASSPGQGRNQPQHF
TRBJ1-6 - TRBV30 TRBD1 TGTGCCTGGAGCGACGGGACAGGGAGTCCACCCCTCCACTTT CAWSDGTGSPPLHF
TRBJ1-5 - TRBV24-1 TRBD1 TGTGCCACCAGTGAAGCCCCAGGGGGCGCGTTAGATCAGCCCCAGCATTTT CATSEAPGGALDQPQHF
TRBJ1-5 - TRBV6-5 TRBD1 TGTGCCAGCAGGACCCGGGACAGGGCCTATCAGCCCCAGCATTTT CASRTRDRAYQPQHF
TRBJ2-7 - TRBV28 TRBD2 TGTGCCAGCAGTTTACGGTCCGGGACTAGCGGCTCGAGGGGTGACGAGCAGTACTTC CASSLRSGTSGSRGDEQYF
TRBJ1-5 - TRBV7-3 - TGTGCCAGCAGCCAAGCATGGGGGGGATTGCGCAATCAGCCCCAGCATTTT CASSQAWGGLRNQPQHF
TRBJ2-1 - TRBV19 - TGTGCCAGTAGTATGAGGTTGCCCCTCAATGAGCAGTTCTTC CASSMRLPLNEQFF
TRBJ2-7 - TRBV4-1 - TGCGCCAGCAGCCAAGTGGCTAGGTATCAGCGTCTCGACGAGCAGTACTTC CASSQVARYQRLDEQYF
TRBJ2-7 - TRBV6-5 TRBD2 TGTGCCAGCAGTTACGGATCTAGCGGGATAGGTGAGCAGTACTTC CASSYGSSGIGEQYF
TRBJ2-7 - TRBV24-1 - TGTGCCACCGGGGCAGGATCCCCCTACGAGCAGTACTTC CATGAGSPYEQYF
TRBJ2-1 once TRBV3-1/TRBV3-2 TRBD2 TGTGCCAGCAGCCTCATTGGACTAGCGGGAGCCTACAATGAGCAGTTCTTC CASSLIGLAGAYNEQFF
TRBJ1-1 once TRBV6-1 TRBD1 TGTGCCAGCAGGGAAGGACAGGGGACTGAAGCTTTCTTT CASREGQGTEAFF
TRBJ2-5 - TRBV11-2 - TGTGCCAGCAGCTTGATCTCAGCGGGCAAAAGCCGGGGGACCCAGTACTTC CASSLISAGKSRGTQYF
TRBJ1-1 - TRBV4-1 - TGCGCCAGCAGCCTCCTAGGGAGTGAAGCTTTCTTT CASSLLGSEAFF
TRBJ1-1 - TRBV12-5 - TGTGCTAGTGGTTTGGGACAGATAAACACTGAAGCTTTCTTT CASGLGQINTEAFF
TRBJ1-1 - TRBV10-2 - TGCGCCGTACAACCCCGCTCTAAGTTAGCGCCAAGGGTGAACACTGAAGCTTTCTTT CAVQPRSKLAPRVNTEAFF
TRBJ2-5 - TRBV23-1 TRBD2 TGCGCCAGCAGTCAAAGGGTAGCGGGGCAAGAGACCCAGTACTTC CASSQRVAGQETQYF
TRBJ1-5 - TRBV28 - TGTGCCAGCAGTCCTCTCTTCAGGGGCAATAGCAATCAGCTCCAGCATTTT CASSPLFRGNSNQLQHF
TRBJ2-1 - TRBV4-1 TRBD2 TGCGCCAGCAGCCAAGGGGAGGGTACCGGACGGTTCTTC CASSQGEGTGRFF
TRBJ2-3 - TRBV30 TRBD2 TGTGCCTGGAGTCCTCGGACTAGTTTTGCAGATACGCAGTATTTT CAWSPRTSFADTQYF
TRBJ2-7 - TRBV4-2 - TGTGCCAGCAGCCAAGCGGGTAGTGGCGGGATGTCCTACGAGCAGTACTTC CASSQAGSGGMSYEQYF
TRBJ1-6 once TRBV6-5 TRBD1 TGTGCCAGCAGGGACTGGACAGGGTGGAATTCACCCCTCCACTTT CASRDWTGWNSPLHF
TRBJ1-1 - TRBV9 - TGTGCCAGCAGCGTAGGACAGGCTTTTTTGAACACTGAAGCTTTCTTT CASSVGQAFLNTEAFF
TRBJ2-1 - TRBV4-1 - TGCGCCAGCAGCCAAGAACAGGGCGGGAGTTACAATGAGCAGTTCTTC CASSQEQGGSYNEQFF
TRBJ2-2 - TRBV9 TRBD2 TGTGCCAGCAGCGCGGCGGGACTAGCGAGCACCGGGGAGCTGTTTTTT CASSAAGLASTGELFF
TRBJ2-7 - TRBV5-5 TRBD1 TGTGCCAGCAGACAGGGGGGAGGTTTCTCCTACGAGCAGTACTTC CASRQGGGFSYEQYF
TRBJ1-2 - TRBV6-6 - TGTGCCAGCAGACGGACAGATCTAAACTATGGCTACACCTTC CASRRTDLNYGYTF
TRBJ2-3 - TRBV5-1 - TGCGCCAGCAGCTTTCGGGGAAGCACAGATACGCAGTATTTT CASSFRGSTDTQYF
TRBJ2-7 - TRBV5-5 - TGTGCCAGCAGCTTAACGGACATAAGCGACGAGCAGTACTTC CASSLTDISDEQYF
TRBJ2-2 - TRBV7-9 TRBD2 TGTGCCAGCAGCTTACTAGCGGGAGGAGCCGGGGAGCTGTTTTTT CASSLLAGGAGELFF
TRBJ1-6 few TRBV5-5 - TGTGCCAGCAGCACCAGGGAAATCCTCGGGTGGCCCCTCCACTTT CASSTREILGWPLHF
TRBJ2-3 - TRBV29-1 TRBD2 TGCAGTCTAGCGGAGGGGCTCACAGATACGCAGTATTTT CSLAEGLTDTQYF
TRBJ1-1 - TRBV21-1 - TGTGCCAGCCTCCGGGCAGCGGTTGGCAGCGAAGCTTTCTTT CASLRAAVGSEAFF
TRBJ2-3 - TRBV28 TRBD1 TGTGCCAGCAGTCTTTCACAGGGGCTTCGCACAGATACGCAGTATTTT CASSLSQGLRTDTQYF